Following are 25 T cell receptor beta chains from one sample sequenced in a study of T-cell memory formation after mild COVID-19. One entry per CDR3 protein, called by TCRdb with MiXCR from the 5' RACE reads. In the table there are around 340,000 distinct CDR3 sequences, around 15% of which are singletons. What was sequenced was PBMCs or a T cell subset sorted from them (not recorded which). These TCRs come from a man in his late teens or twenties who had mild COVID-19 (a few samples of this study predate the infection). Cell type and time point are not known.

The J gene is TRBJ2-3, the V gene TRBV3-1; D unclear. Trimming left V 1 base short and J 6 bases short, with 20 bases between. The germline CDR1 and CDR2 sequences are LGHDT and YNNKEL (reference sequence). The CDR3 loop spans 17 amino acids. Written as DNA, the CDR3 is TGTGCCAGCAGCCAAGGGTCTCTCTCTGATGGGTGGGATACGCAGTATTTT. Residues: CASSQGSLSDGWDTQYF.

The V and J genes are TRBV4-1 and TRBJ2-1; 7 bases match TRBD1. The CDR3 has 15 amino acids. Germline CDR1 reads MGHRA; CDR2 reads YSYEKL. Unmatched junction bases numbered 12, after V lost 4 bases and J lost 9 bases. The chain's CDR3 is CASSPRQGRASEQFF. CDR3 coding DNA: TGCGCCAGCAGCCCGAGACAGGGAAGGGCGAGTGAGCAGTTCTTC.

In DNA form, the CDR3 reads TGTGCCAGCACCGTAGGGGTTCTAGCCACAGATACGCAGTATTTT. Amino acids: CASTVGVLATDTQYF. The chain recombines TRBV6-5 with TRBJ2-3; the D gene could be TRBD1 or TRBD2 (5 bases each). Trimming removed 7 bases at V and 2 bases at J, with 16 bases between. CDR3 length: 15 residues. The germline V gene encodes CDR1 MNHEY and CDR2 SVGAGI.

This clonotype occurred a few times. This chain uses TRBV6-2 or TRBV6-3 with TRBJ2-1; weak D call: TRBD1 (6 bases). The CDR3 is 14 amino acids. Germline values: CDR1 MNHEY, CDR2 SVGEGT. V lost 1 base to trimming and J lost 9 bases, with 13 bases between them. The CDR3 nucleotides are TGTGCCAGCAGTTACTTGCATACAGGGAGTGAGCAGTTCTTC. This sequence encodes CASSYLHTGSEQFF.

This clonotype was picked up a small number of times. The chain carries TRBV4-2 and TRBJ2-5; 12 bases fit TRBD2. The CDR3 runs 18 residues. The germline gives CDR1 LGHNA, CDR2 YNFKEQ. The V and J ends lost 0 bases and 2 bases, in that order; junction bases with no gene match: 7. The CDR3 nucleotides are TGTGCCAGCAGCCAAGAAGAATCTAGCGGGGGGGTTCAAGAGACCCAGTACTTC. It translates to CASSQEESSGGVQETQYF.

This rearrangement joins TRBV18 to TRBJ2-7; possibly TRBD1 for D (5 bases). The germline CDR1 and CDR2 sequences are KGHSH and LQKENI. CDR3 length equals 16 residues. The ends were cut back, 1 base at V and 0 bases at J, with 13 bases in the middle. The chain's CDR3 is CASSPQDNSYSYEQYF. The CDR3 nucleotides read TGTGCCAGCTCACCACAGGACAACAGTTACTCCTACGAGCAGTACTTC.

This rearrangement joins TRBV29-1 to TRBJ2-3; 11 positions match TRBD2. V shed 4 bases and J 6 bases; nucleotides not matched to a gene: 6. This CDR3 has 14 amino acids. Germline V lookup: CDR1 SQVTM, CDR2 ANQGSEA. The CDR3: CSVASGGFGDTQYF. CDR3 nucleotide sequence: TGCAGCGTTGCTAGCGGGGGGTTCGGGGATACGCAGTATTTT.

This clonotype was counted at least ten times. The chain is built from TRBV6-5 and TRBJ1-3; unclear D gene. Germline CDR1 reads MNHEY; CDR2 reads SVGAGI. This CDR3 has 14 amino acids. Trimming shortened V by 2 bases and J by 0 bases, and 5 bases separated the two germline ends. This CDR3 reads CASSYGGSGNTIYF. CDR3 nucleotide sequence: TGTGCCAGCAGTTACGGCGGCTCTGGAAACACCATATATTTT.

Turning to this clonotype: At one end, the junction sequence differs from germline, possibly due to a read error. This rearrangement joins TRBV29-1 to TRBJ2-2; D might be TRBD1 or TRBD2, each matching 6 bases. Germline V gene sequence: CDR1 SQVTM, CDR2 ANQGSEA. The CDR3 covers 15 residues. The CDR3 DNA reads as TGCAGCGTTGTGACAGGTTGGAGGGGGACCGGGAAGCTGTTTTTT. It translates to CSVVTGWRGTGKLFF.

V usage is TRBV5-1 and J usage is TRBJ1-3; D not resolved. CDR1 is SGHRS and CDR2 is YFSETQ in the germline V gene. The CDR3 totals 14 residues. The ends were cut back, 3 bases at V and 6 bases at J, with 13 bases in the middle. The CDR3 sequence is CASSSGGTANTIYF. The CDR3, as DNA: TGCGCCAGCAGCTCGGGAGGAACTGCAAACACCATATATTTT.

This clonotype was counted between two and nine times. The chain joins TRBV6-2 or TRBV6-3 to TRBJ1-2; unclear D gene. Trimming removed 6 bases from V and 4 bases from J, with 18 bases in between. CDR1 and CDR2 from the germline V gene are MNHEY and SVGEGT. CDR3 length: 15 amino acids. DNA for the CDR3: TGTGCCAGCAGATCAGGCTCGCTAGGACTCTATGGCTACACCTTC. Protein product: CASRSGSLGLYGYTF.

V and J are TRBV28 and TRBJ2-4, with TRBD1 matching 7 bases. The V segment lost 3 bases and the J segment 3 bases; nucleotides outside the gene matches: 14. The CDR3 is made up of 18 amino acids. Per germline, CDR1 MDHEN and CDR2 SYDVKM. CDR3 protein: CASSFLSETGVDKNIQYF. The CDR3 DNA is TGTGCCAGCAGTTTCTTATCCGAAACAGGGGTCGACAAAAACATTCAGTACTTC.

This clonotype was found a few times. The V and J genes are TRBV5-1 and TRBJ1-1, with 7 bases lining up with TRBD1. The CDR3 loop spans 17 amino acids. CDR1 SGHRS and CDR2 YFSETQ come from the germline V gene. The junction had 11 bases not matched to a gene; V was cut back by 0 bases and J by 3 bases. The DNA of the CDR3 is TGCGCCAGCAGCTTGGGGTTGCCGACAGGGTACTACACTGAAGCTTTCTTT. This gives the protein CASSLGLPTGYYTEAFF.

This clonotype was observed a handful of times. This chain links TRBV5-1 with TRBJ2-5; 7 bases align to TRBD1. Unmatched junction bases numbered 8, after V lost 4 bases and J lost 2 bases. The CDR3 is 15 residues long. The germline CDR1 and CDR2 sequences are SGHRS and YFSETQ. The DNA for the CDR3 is TGCGCCAGCAGCGGAACCGGGACAGCACAAGAGACCCAGTACTTC. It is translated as CASSGTGTAQETQYF.

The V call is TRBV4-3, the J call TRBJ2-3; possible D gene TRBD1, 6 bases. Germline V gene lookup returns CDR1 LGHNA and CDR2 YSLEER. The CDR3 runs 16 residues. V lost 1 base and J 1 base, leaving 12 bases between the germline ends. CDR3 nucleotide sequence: TGCGCCAGCAGCCAAGCCCCACAGGGTCGCACAGATACGCAGTATTTT. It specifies CASSQAPQGRTDTQYF.

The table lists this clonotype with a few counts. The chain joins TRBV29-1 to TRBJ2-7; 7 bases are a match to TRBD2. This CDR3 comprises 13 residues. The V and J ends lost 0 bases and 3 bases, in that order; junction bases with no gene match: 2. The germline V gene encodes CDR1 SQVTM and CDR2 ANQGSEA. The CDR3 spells CSVEEPSGYEQYF. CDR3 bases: TGCAGCGTTGAAGAACCTAGCGGCTACGAGCAGTACTTC.

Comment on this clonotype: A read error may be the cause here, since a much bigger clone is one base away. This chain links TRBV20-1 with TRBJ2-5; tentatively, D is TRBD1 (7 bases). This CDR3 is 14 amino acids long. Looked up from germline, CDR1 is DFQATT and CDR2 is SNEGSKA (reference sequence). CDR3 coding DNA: TGCAGTGCTAGGTCAGGAGGGGGCTGGGAGACCCTGTACTTC. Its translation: CSARSGGGWETLYF.

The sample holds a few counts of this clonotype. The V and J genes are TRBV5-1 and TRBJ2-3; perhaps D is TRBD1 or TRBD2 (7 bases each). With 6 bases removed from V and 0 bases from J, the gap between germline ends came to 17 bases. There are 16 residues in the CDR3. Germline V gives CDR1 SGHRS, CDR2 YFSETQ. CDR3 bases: TGCGCCAGCACCCGGGGAGGGGGCGCGAGCACAGATACGCAGTATTTT. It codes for CASTRGGGASTDTQYF.

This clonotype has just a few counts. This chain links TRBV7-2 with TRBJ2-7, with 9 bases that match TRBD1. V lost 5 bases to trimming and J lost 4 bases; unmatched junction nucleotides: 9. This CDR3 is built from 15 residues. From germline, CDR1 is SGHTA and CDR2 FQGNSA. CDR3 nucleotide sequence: TGTGCCAGCAGCCCGATTACAGGGGGCTCTTACGAGCAGTACGTC. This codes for CASSPITGGSYEQYV.

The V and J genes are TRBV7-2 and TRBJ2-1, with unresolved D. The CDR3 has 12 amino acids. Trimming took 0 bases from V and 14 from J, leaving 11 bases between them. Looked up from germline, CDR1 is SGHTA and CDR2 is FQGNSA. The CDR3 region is CASSLAGGIEFF. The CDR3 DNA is TGTGCCAGCAGCTTAGCAGGTGGTATAGAGTTCTTC.

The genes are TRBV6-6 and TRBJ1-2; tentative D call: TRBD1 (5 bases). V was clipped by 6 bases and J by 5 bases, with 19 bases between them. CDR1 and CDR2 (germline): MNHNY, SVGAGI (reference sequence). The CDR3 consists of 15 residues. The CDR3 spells CASRNRQNTLYGYTF. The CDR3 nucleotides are TGTGCCAGCAGGAACAGACAGAACACCCTTTATGGCTACACCTTC.

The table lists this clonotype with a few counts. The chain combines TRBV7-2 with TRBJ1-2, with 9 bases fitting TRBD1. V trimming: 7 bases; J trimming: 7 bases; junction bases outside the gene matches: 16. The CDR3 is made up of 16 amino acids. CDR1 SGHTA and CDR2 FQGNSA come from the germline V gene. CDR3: CASTLSGIGTGSGYTF. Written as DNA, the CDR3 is TGTGCCAGCACCTTGAGCGGTATCGGGACAGGGTCTGGCTACACCTTC.

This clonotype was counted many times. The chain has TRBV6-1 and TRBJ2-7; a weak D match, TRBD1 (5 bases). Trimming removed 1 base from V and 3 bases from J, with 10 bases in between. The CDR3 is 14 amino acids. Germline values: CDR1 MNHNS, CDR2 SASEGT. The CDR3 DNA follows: TGTGCCAGCAGTGAAGTGGGGCGGTTCTACGAGCAGTACGTC. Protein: CASSEVGRFYEQYV.

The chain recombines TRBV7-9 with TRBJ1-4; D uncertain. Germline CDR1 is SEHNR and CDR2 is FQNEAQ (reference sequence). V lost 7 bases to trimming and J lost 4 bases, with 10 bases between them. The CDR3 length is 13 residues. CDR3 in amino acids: CASTRFDNEKLFF. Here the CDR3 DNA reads TGTGCCAGCACTCGGTTTGATAATGAAAAACTGTTTTTT.

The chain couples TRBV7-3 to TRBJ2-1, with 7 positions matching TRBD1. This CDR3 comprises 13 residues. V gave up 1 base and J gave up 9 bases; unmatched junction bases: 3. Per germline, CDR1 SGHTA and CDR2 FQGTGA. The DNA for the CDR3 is TGTGCCAGCAGCTTAAAGGGGGCGGCTGAGCAGTTCTTC. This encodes CASSLKGAAEQFF.